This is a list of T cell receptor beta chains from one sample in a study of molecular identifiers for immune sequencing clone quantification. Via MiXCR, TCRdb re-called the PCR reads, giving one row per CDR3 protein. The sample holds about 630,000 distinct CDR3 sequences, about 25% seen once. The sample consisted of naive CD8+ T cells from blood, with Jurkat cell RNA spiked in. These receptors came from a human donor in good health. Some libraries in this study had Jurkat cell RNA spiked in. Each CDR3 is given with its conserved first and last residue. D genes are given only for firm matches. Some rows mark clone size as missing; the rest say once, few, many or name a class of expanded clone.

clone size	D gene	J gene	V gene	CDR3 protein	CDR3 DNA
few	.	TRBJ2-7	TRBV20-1	CSARDDYSYEQYF	TGCAGTGCTAGAGACGATTACTCCTACGAGCAGTACTTC
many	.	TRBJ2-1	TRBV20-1	CSALAPGQFF	TGCAGTGCCCTGGCCCCCGGGCAGTTCTTC
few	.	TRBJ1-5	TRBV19	CASSYGTRSNQPQHF	TGTGCCAGTTCCTACGGGACGAGAAGCAATCAGCCCCAGCATTTT
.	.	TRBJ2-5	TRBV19	CASSIGSRGRETQYF	TGTGCCAGTAGTATAGGGAGCAGGGGCAGGGAGACCCAGTACTTC
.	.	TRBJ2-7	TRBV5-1	CASSLQGPSYEQSF	TGCGCCAGCAGCTTACAGGGCCCCTCCTACGAGCAGTCCTTC
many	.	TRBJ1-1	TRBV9	CASSVDSNKNTEAFF	TGTGCCAGCAGCGTCGACAGCAATAAAAACACTGAAGCTTTCTTT
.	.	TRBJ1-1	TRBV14	CASSQGGASEAFF	TGTGCCAGCAGCCAAGGTGGGGCCAGTGAAGCTTTCTTT
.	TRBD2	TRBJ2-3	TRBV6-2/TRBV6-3	CASSYQGLDGTDTQYF	TGTGCCAGCAGTTACCAAGGACTAGATGGGACAGATACGCAGTATTTT
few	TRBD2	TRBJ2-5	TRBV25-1	CASSVLAGRGETQYF	TGTGCCAGCAGTGTATTAGCGGGAAGGGGAGAGACCCAGTACTTC
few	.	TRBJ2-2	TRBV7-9	CASSLVTGRNTGELFF	TGTGCCAGCAGCTTAGTGACGGGCCGGAACACCGGGGAGCTGTTTTTT
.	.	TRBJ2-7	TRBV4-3	CASSQDPSGSAPHEQYF	TGCGCCAGCAGCCAAGATCCCTCCGGGAGTGCACCCCATGAGCAGTACTTC
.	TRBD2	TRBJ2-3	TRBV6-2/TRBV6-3	CASSYGAGVSADTQYF	TGTGCCAGCAGTTACGGGGCGGGAGTTTCGGCAGATACGCAGTATTTT
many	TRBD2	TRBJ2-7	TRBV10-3	CAISELIAGGPYEQYF	TGTGCCATCAGTGAGTTGATAGCGGGGGGGCCCTACGAGCAGTACTTC
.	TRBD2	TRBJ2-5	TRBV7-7	CASSLTGTSGETQYF	TGTGCCAGCAGCTTAACCGGGACTAGCGGGGAGACCCAGTACTTC
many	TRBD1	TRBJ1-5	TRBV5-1	CASSWTGLNQPQHF	TGCGCCAGCAGCTGGACAGGGCTTAATCAGCCCCAGCATTTT